These T cell receptor beta chains were read from a single sample in a study of Graves' ophthalmopathy and Graves' hyperthyroidism. TCRdb recomputed calls from the multiplex PCR reads with MiXCR, one row per CDR3 protein. The sample lists roughly 51,000 distinct CDR3 sequences; under 55% were seen once. The sequenced sample consisted of peripheral blood. The receptor source for this set is an adult man with Graves' ophthalmopathy. The CDR3 runs from the conserved cysteine through the conserved F or W. A D gene is named only where the DNA matches it firmly. Clone size appears in some rows only: once, few, many, or a class for an expanded clone.

>.|.|TRBJ1-5|TRBV28
TGTGCCAGCAGTTTTTTCCCCCTAGAGCGGGAGGGCAATCAGCCCCAGCATTTT
CASSFFPLEREGNQPQHF
>.|.|TRBJ1-6|TRBV11-2
TGTGCCAGCAGCTTAAAGGGTGAGGCTTATAATTCACCCCTCCACTTT
CASSLKGEAYNSPLHF
>TRBD2|many|TRBJ2-7|TRBV7-8
TGTGCCAGCAGCTTAGCCAGACCCAATAGGCTAGCGGGAGATAAATTCTACGAGCAGTACTTC
CASSLARPNRLAGDKFYEQYF
>.|.|TRBJ2-5|TRBV7-9
TGTGCCAGCAGACGACAAGAGACCCAGTACTTC
CASRRQETQYF
>TRBD2|.|TRBJ2-2|TRBV19
TGTGCCAGTATCAACGGACTAGCTAATACCGGGGAGCTGTTTTTT
CASINGLANTGELFF
>.|medium-sized|TRBJ2-5|TRBV15
TGTGCCACCAGCACGAGACGCTTAGTGGAGACCCAGTACTTC
CATSTRRLVETQYF
>.|few|TRBJ1-6|TRBV7-2
TGTGCCAGCAGCCCCAGGGAGGGTTCACCCCTCCACTTT
CASSPREGSPLHF
>.|many|TRBJ2-1|TRBV11-1
TGTGCCAGCAGCAAGCGGACGGACGGGCCAAATGAGCAGTTCTTC
CASSKRTDGPNEQFF
>.|once|TRBJ2-1|TRBV12-3/TRBV12-4
TGTGCCAGCAGTAAAAGGCAGGGAAGCACAGATACGCAGTTCTTC
CASSKRQGSTDTQFF
>.|many|TRBJ2-2|TRBV11-2
TGTGCCAGCAGCTTAGTCGGCACCGGGGAGCTGTTTTTT
CASSLVGTGELFF
>TRBD2|many|TRBJ2-7|TRBV11-2
TGTGCCAGCAGCTTAAGTAGCGGGAGGATGAGTGGGGAGCAGTACTTC
CASSLSSGRMSGEQYF